This entry lists 26 T cell receptor beta chains sequenced from one sample in a study of shared T cell receptors in the human thymus. Some clones are missing from TCRdb's copy, which holds only in-frame ones; the method was immunoSEQ multiplex PCR. The data hold fewer than 700,000 clones, with roughly 90% observed a single time. These data are also associated with another study on human thymus T cells.

The sequencing input was thymocytes. These receptors all come from a boy younger than two with a congenital heart defect.

This rearrangement joins TRBV29-1 to TRBJ2-3; 10 bases agree with TRBD2. Trimming removed 6 bases from V and 5 bases from J; junction bases left unmatched: 8. Germline CDR1 reads SQVTM; CDR2 reads ANQGSEA. The CDR3 has 14 amino acids. CDR3 coding DNA: TGCAGCGTCCTCCTAGCGGGAGTAATAGATACGCAGTATTTT. As protein: CSVLLAGVIDTQYF.

The V gene is TRBV2, the J gene TRBJ2-1, with a possible D match to TRBD2 (6 bases). The CDR3 extends over 13 amino acids. The V end lost 2 bases, the J end lost 8 bases, and 10 bases lay between the germline ends. Germline-derived CDR1 and CDR2 are SNHLY and FYNNEI. The CDR3 DNA reads TGTGCCAGCAGTGAAAGTACGGGGGATGAGCAGTTCTTC. It specifies CASSESTGDEQFF. The whole variable domain, remainder taken from reference TRBV2 and TRBJ2-1, is EPEVTQTPSHQVTQMGQEVILRCVPISNHLYFYWYRQILGQKVEFLVSFYNNEISEKSEIFDDQFSVERPDGSNFTLKIRSTKLEDSAMYFCASSESTGDEQFFGPGTRLTVL.

This clone showed up just a few times. The genes are TRBV4-3 and TRBJ1-5, with D perhaps matching TRBD1 (5 bases). The CDR3 runs 16 residues. V was trimmed by 3 bases and J by 0 bases, leaving 12 bases between them. CDR1 LGHNA and CDR2 YSLEER come from the germline V gene. For the CDR3, the DNA is TGCGCCAGCAGCCAGGCGCAGGGTCATAGCAATCAGCCCCAGCATTTT. Protein sequence: CASSQAQGHSNQPQHF.

The chain recombines TRBV4-1 with TRBJ2-7, with D perhaps TRBD2 (6 bases). Germline V lookup: CDR1 MGHRA, CDR2 YSYEKL. V lost 3 bases and J 0 bases, leaving 21 bases between the germline ends. This CDR3 contains 18 residues. The CDR3, as DNA: TGCGCCAGCAGCCAGTTTACCCGGGACTCCCCGAGCTCCTACGAGCAGTACTTC. Translating it yields CASSQFTRDSPSSYEQYF.

The chain joins TRBV12-5 to TRBJ2-3, with 7 bases identical to TRBD2. Germline trimming cut 7 bases from V and 6 bases from J; bases unmatched to any gene: 16. The CDR3 has 16 residues. Germline values: CDR1 LGHNT, CDR2 FRNRAP. Here the CDR3 DNA reads TGTGCTAGTGCCTTCAGGAGCGGGGAGCTTGGGGATACGCAGTATTTT. Amino acid sequence: CASAFRSGELGDTQYF.

The chain links TRBV10-2 to TRBJ1-4; D may be TRBD1 (5 bases). Trimming removed 8 bases at V and 4 bases at J, with 11 bases between. The CDR3 sequence is 13 residues long. Germline CDR1 and CDR2: WSHSY and SAAADI. The CDR3 DNA reads as TGCGCCAGCTCTGCAGGGATTAATGAAAAACTGTTTTTT. Its translation is CASSAGINEKLFF.

V and J are TRBV11-2 and TRBJ2-7; D perhaps matches TRBD2 (6 bases). Germline V CDR1 and CDR2: SGHAT, FQNNGV. The V and J ends lost 5 bases and 2 bases respectively, with 13 bases between them. The CDR3 has 14 amino acids. The CDR3 DNA reads TGTGCCAGCAGCGCTAGACTAGGGGCCTACGAGCAGTACTTC. Its protein is CASSARLGAYEQYF.

The rearrangement joins TRBV15 to TRBJ2-7, with 8 bases aligning to TRBD2. From germline, CDR1 is LNHNV and CDR2 YYDKDF (reference sequence). The CDR3 runs to 16 residues. Trimming removed 3 bases from V and 1 base from J; junction bases left unmatched: 8. The CDR3 sequence: CATSRLLAGHSYEQYF. CDR3 coding DNA: TGTGCCACCAGCAGGCTCCTAGCGGGTCATTCCTACGAGCAGTACTTC.

This chain links TRBV30 with TRBJ2-7, with D possibly being TRBD1 (5 bases). CDR3 length: 12 residues. Trimming took 1 base from V and 3 from J, leaving 7 bases between them. Germline V lookup: CDR1 GTSNPN, CDR2 SVGIG (reference sequence). The CDR3, as DNA: TGTGCCTGGAGTGCCGACAGCTACGAGCAGTACTTC. It specifies CAWSADSYEQYF. Full variable domain (remainder filled in from reference TRBV30 and TRBJ2-7): SQTIHQWPATLVQPVGSPLSLECTVEGTSNPNLYWYRQAAGRGLQLLFYSVGIGQISSEVPQNLSASRPQDRQFILSSKKLLLSDSGFYLCAWSADSYEQYFGPGTRLTVT.

The rearrangement links TRBV5-6 to TRBJ2-7, with 8 bases fitting TRBD1. Germline trimming cut 3 bases from V and 1 base from J; bases unmatched to any gene: 6. Per the germline V gene, CDR1 is SGHDT and CDR2 is YYEEEE. The CDR3 is 15 residues long. The CDR3 sequence: CASSSYRTGSYEQYF. The DNA for the CDR3 is TGTGCCAGCAGCTCGTACCGGACAGGGTCCTACGAGCAGTACTTC.

The chain couples TRBV11-3 to TRBJ1-5; 9 bases fit TRBD1. The J segment lost 3 bases and the V segment lost 0 bases, leaving 6 bases of the junction unmatched. This CDR3 has 17 amino acids. Germline-derived CDR1 and CDR2 are SGHNT and YENEEA. The chain's CDR3 is CASSLDYRTGVNQPQHF. In DNA, the CDR3 is TGTGCCAGCAGCTTAGATTACAGGACAGGGGTCAATCAGCCCCAGCATTTT.

J is TRBJ1-4 and V is TRBV11-2; D gene ambiguous. Germline V CDR1 and CDR2: SGHAT, FQNNGV. V shed 5 bases and J shed 0 bases, with 10 bases lying between them. CDR3 length equals 15 residues. This CDR3 reads CASSPWRPTNEKLFF. The CDR3, as DNA: TGTGCCAGCAGCCCCTGGAGACCAACTAATGAAAAACTGTTTTTT.

This CDR3 reads CAITNLTSGTFYEQYF. The CDR3, as DNA: TGTGCCATCACCAACCTGACTAGCGGCACTTTCTACGAGCAGTACTTC. The chain joins TRBV10-3 to TRBJ2-7; 9 positions match TRBD2. This CDR3 has 16 amino acids. Trimming removed 7 bases from V and 3 bases from J; junction bases left unmatched: 13. Germline V lookup: CDR1 ENHRY, CDR2 SYGVKD.

This clone was counted only a few times. The gene calls are TRBV5-1 and TRBJ2-7, with 9 bases matching TRBD2. The trim removed 3 bases at V and 1 base at J, leaving 17 bases unmatched. The CDR3 runs to 19 residues. Looked up from germline, CDR1 is SGHRS and CDR2 is YFSETQ. Here the CDR3 DNA reads TGCGCCAGCAGCTCAAACCCGGGACTAGCTCCGAGAGGGTCCTACGAGCAGTACTTC. It translates to CASSSNPGLAPRGSYEQYF.

This chain's CDR3 is CASSPLTSGSSSYNEQFF. The CDR3 DNA reads as TGTGCCAGCTCACCACTGACTAGCGGGTCGAGCTCCTACAATGAGCAGTTCTTC. This chain joins TRBV18 and TRBJ2-1; the match to TRBD2 covers 10 bases. After removal of 1 base from V and 0 bases from J, the junction contained 6 bases not matched to a gene. Germline lookup yields CDR1 KGHSH and CDR2 LQKENI. The CDR3 length is 18 residues.

The chain has TRBV7-9 and TRBJ2-5; no firm D call. V shed 1 base and J shed 5 bases, with 17 bases lying between them. Germline CDR1 and CDR2: SEHNR and FQNEAQ (reference sequence). This CDR3 region has 16 residues. The CDR3 loop is CASSLVRSVGHETQYF. CDR3 coding DNA: TGTGCCAGCAGCTTAGTTAGGTCAGTGGGCCACGAGACCCAGTACTTC.

Points on this clone: A junction boundary mismatches the germline segment, possibly from a read error. This chain connects TRBV29-1 to TRBJ2-1, with TRBD1 identical over 7 bases. The germline V gene encodes CDR1 SQVTM and CDR2 ANQGSEA. The CDR3 spans 13 residues. The CDR3 DNA follows: TGCACCGTTGACAGGGCCCTCTACAATGAGCAGTTCTTC. Protein: CTVDRALYNEQFF.

The chain uses TRBV1 and TRBJ2-7; TRBD1 reflects the table's D call only, with no check against the DNA. TRBV1 is annotated as a pseudogene. This CDR3 has 15 residues. CDR3 DNA sequence: TGCACCAGCAGCCAAGCATGCAGGGGGCCCTACGAGCAGTACTTC. It is translated as CTSSQACRGPYEQYF.

This clone showed up just a few times. CDR3 amino acids: CASGTQASGANVLTF. The CDR3 DNA reads TGTGCCAGCGGCACACAGGCCTCTGGGGCCAACGTCCTGACTTTC. This chain joins TRBV9 and TRBJ2-6; TRBD1 is a possible D gene (5 bases). The germline V gene encodes CDR1 SGDLS and CDR2 YYNGEE. This CDR3 spans 15 amino acids. The germline V and J ends were trimmed by 7 bases and 0 bases, with 11 bases remaining between them.

This sequence joins TRBV14 and TRBJ2-7; TRBD1 matches at 8 bases. Germline-derived CDR1 and CDR2 are SGHDN and FVKESK. This CDR3 is built from 15 residues. V gave up 4 bases and J gave up 2 bases; unmatched junction bases: 7. CDR3 sequence (DNA): TGTGCCAGCAGCCTATCCCCAGGGGGCACCTACGAGCAGTACTTC. Protein sequence: CASSLSPGGTYEQYF.

V and J are TRBV11-3 and TRBJ2-7; 8 positions match TRBD2. After removal of 4 bases from V and 0 bases from J, the junction contained 5 bases not matched to a gene. The CDR3 totals 15 residues. Germline V gene lookup returns CDR1 SGHNT and CDR2 YENEEA. In DNA form, the CDR3 reads TGTGCCAGCAGCTACCCTAGCGGGCCCTCCTACGAGCAGTACTTC. This translates into CASSYPSGPSYEQYF.

V and J are TRBV27 and TRBJ2-2, with TRBD2 matching 9 bases. The germline gives CDR1 MNHEY, CDR2 SMNVEV (reference sequence). The CDR3 has 16 residues. Unmatched junction bases numbered 6, after V lost 6 bases and J lost 1 base. The CDR3: CASSPGSGRNTGELFF. The CDR3 DNA sequence: TGTGCCAGCAGCCCGGGTAGCGGGAGGAACACCGGGGAGCTGTTTTTT.

This sequence joins TRBV2 and TRBJ1-1; the D gene is possibly TRBD1 (5 bases). With 6 bases removed from V and 5 bases from J, the gap between germline ends came to 22 bases. This CDR3 region has 16 residues. Germline CDR1 and CDR2: SNHLY and FYNNEI. CDR3 DNA sequence: TGTGCCAGCAGCCCCGACAGTGACCTCGGGTTTACTGAAGCTTTCTTT. This gives the protein CASSPDSDLGFTEAFF.

The chain couples TRBV5-6 to TRBJ2-3; D perhaps matches TRBD2 (5 bases). This CDR3 spans 14 amino acids. CDR1 is SGHDT and CDR2 is YYEEEE in the germline V gene. Trimming removed 0 bases from V and 0 bases from J, with 5 bases in between. The CDR3 protein is CASSLGGSTDTQYF. As DNA, the CDR3 is TGTGCCAGCAGCTTGGGCGGGAGCACAGATACGCAGTATTTT.

The chain recombines TRBV30 with TRBJ2-1; 10 nucleotides line up with TRBD2. Germline V gives CDR1 GTSNPN, CDR2 SVGIG (reference sequence). V lost 0 bases, J lost 5 bases, and 4 bases stayed unmatched. This CDR3 region has 15 residues. The CDR3 loop is CAWSVLAGPHNEQFF. For the CDR3, the DNA is TGTGCCTGGAGTGTACTAGCGGGGCCTCACAATGAGCAGTTCTTC.

This chain uses TRBV19 with TRBJ2-5; tentatively, D is TRBD2 (6 bases). Per the germline V gene, CDR1 is LNHDA and CDR2 is SQIVND (reference sequence). The CDR3 is made up of 14 amino acids. V was cut by 5 bases and J by 5 bases, with 15 bases left in between. CDR3 nucleotides: TGTGCCAGTAGTCTGTCGGGCGGAGGGGAGACCCAGTACTTC. It translates to CASSLSGGGETQYF.